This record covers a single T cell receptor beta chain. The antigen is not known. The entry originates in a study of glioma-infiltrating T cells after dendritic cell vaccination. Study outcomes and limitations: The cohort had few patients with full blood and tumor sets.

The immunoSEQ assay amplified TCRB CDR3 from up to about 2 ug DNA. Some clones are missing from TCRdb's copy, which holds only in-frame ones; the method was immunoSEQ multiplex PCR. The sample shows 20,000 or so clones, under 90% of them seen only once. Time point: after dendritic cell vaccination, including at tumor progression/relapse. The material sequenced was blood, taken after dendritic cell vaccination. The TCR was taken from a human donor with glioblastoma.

The CDR3 DNA reads TGTGCCAGTAGTCGACAGGGGGCGCGGCAGCCCCAGCATTTT. Its translation: CASSRQGARQPQHF. The V call is TRBV19, the J call TRBJ1-5; 10 positions match TRBD1. Germline loops: CDR1 LNHDA, CDR2 SQIVND (reference sequence). Trimming removed 5 bases from V and 7 bases from J; junction bases left unmatched: 5. The CDR3 spans 14 residues.